The 31 T cell receptor beta chains below were found in one sample sequenced in a study of control samples from healthy donors and cancer patients. Generated by immunoSEQ multiplex PCR, the TCRdb table keeps only in-frame clones and is missing some. Of about 85,000 clones detected, roughly 89% appear once; the ten largest clones hold around 7.6%. The source material was blood. The origin of the receptors is a woman aged 55-69 years in good health.

This rearrangement joins TRBV2 to TRBJ1-6; perhaps TRBD1 as D (5 bases). V was shortened by 6 bases and J by 9 bases, with 21 bases between the two germline ends. The CDR3 consists of 16 residues. Germline CDR1 SNHLY, CDR2 FYNNEI. This CDR3 reads CASSTRGTPRGSPLHF. The CDR3 nucleotides read TGTGCCAGCAGCACCCGAGGGACGCCTAGGGGTTCACCCCTCCACTTT.

This sequence joins TRBV27 and TRBJ1-5; D call uncertain. The germline gives CDR1 MNHEY, CDR2 SMNVEV (reference sequence). This CDR3 has 12 amino acids. The V end lost 3 bases, the J end lost 6 bases, and 6 bases lay between the germline ends. This CDR3 is CASSFRGQPQHF. CDR3 in DNA: TGTGCCAGCAGTTTCCGGGGTCAGCCCCAGCATTTT.

The V gene is TRBV14, the J gene TRBJ2-1; TRBD1 agrees at 9 bases. This CDR3 contains 16 residues. From germline, CDR1 is SGHDN and CDR2 FVKESK. J was trimmed by 5 bases and V by 4 bases; bases with no gene match: 9. CDR3 sequence reads: CASSRSGTGPHNEQFF. DNA for the CDR3: TGTGCCAGCAGCCGTTCGGGGACAGGGCCCCACAATGAGCAGTTCTTC.

This chain links TRBV5-1 with TRBJ1-2; D is unresolved. Germline V gene data show CDR1 as SGHRS and CDR2 as YFSETQ. V was shortened by 0 bases and J by 8 bases, with 11 bases between the two germline ends. CDR3 length equals 13 residues. In nucleotides, the CDR3 is TGCGCCAGCAGCTTGGCAGGTCGGAGCGGCTACACCTTC. Protein product: CASSLAGRSGYTF.

A note on this clone: The same CDR3 also results from other DNA sequences found in this sample. The chain combines TRBV18 with TRBJ1-1; tentatively, D is TRBD1 (5 bases). Trimming stripped 6 bases from V and 1 base from J, with 9 bases between. The CDR3 is 13 amino acids. Germline CDR1 is KGHSH and CDR2 is LQKENI. CDR3 region: CASSPGQNTEAFF. The CDR3 nucleotides are TGTGCCAGCTCCCCGGGGCAGAACACTGAAGCTTTCTTT. Full variable domain (outside the CDR3, taken from reference TRBV18 and TRBJ1-1): NAGVMQNPRHLVRRRGQEARLRCSPMKGHSHVYWYRQLPEEGLKFMVYLQKENIIDESGMPKERFSAEFPKEGPSILRIQQVVRGDSAAYFCASSPGQNTEAFFGQGTRLTVV.

The V and J genes are TRBV6-5 and TRBJ1-5; D not resolved. Trimming took off 7 bases at V and 3 bases at J, with 10 bases between the two ends. Germline-derived CDR1 and CDR2 are MNHEY and SVGAGI. The CDR3 length is 13 residues. The CDR3 DNA reads TGTGCCAGCAAAGGCAGGTCCAATCAGCCCCAGCATTTT. It encodes CASKGRSNQPQHF.

This chain connects TRBV5-1 to TRBJ2-3, with D possibly being TRBD1 (6 bases). CDR1 is SGHRS, CDR2 YFSETQ, per germline. The CDR3 is 14 residues long. V lost 0 bases to trimming and J lost 4 bases, with 9 bases between them. The CDR3 here is CASSLEGGADTQYF. CDR3 nucleotides: TGCGCCAGCAGCTTGGAAGGGGGAGCAGATACGCAGTATTTT.

The CDR3 DNA reads TGTGCCAGCACCGCTCAGGGTCTCTATGGCTACACCTTC. This gives the protein CASTAQGLYGYTF. The chain employs TRBV16 and TRBJ1-2, with D perhaps matching TRBD1 (5 bases). The V gene lost 7 bases and the J gene lost 4 bases, with 13 bases spanning the gap. The CDR3 has 13 amino acids. In germline, CDR1 is KGHSY, CDR2 FQNENV.

The chain recombines TRBV7-3 with TRBJ2-1, with D possibly called TRBD1 or TRBD2 (7 bases each). CDR1 and CDR2 (germline): SGHTA, FQGTGA. The CDR3 runs to 13 residues. The V gene lost 4 bases and the J gene lost 7 bases, with 11 bases spanning the gap. The CDR3 DNA sequence: TGTGCCAGCAGCTCAGGGGGAGGGAATGAGCAGTTCTTC. Its protein product is CASSSGGGNEQFF.

This clone was counted between two and nine times. The chain carries TRBV30 and TRBJ2-7; TRBD2 aligns across 7 bases. The germline V gene has CDR1 GTSNPN and CDR2 SVGIG (reference sequence). V lost 2 bases, J lost 2 bases, and 15 bases stayed unmatched. This CDR3 contains 17 residues. CDR3 amino acids: CAWSPPPRLAVTYEQYF. Written as DNA, the CDR3 is TGTGCCTGGAGTCCCCCCCCGAGGCTAGCGGTCACCTACGAGCAGTACTTC.

The V and J genes are TRBV27 and TRBJ2-7; TRBD1 or TRBD2 may be the D gene (5 bases each). The CDR3 has 16 amino acids. The V end lost 6 bases, the J end lost 2 bases, and 20 bases lay between the germline ends. From germline, CDR1 is MNHEY and CDR2 SMNVEV (reference sequence). The DNA of the CDR3 is TGTGCCAGCAGCCTAACGAGGGGATTTCAAACCTACGAGCAGTACTTC. Protein: CASSLTRGFQTYEQYF.

This sequence joins TRBV2 and TRBJ1-2, with D possibly being TRBD1 (6 bases). Germline CDR1 SNHLY, CDR2 FYNNEI. This CDR3 comprises 14 residues. V dropped 6 bases and J dropped 4 bases, with 15 bases sitting between them. CDR3 bases: TGTGCCAGCAGCACGGACAGTTCTACCTATGGCTACACCTTC. It yields the protein CASSTDSSTYGYTF.

This chain uses TRBV20-1 with TRBJ2-7; weak D call: TRBD2 (5 bases). Germline values: CDR1 DFQATT, CDR2 SNEGSKA (reference sequence). V was pared by 4 bases and J by 5 bases, with 9 bases between. The CDR3 extends over 11 amino acids. CDR3 loop: CSATSGDEQYF. The CDR3, as DNA: TGCAGTGCTACCAGCGGAGACGAGCAGTACTTC.

The chain recombines TRBV4-2 with TRBJ2-3; either TRBD1 or TRBD2 may supply D (5 bases each). CDR1 is LGHNA, CDR2 YNFKEQ, per germline. This CDR3 region has 16 residues. Trimming shortened V by 0 bases and J by 5 bases, and 15 bases separated the two germline ends. As DNA, the CDR3 is TGTGCCAGCAGCCAAGACAGGGCTAGTGGGGGAGATACGCAGTATTTT. Protein sequence: CASSQDRASGGDTQYF.

The V gene is TRBV6-6, the J gene TRBJ2-7; 8 nucleotides line up with TRBD1. The CDR3 has 12 amino acids. V lost 5 bases to trimming and J lost 7 bases; unmatched junction nucleotides: 4. Per the germline V gene, CDR1 is MNHNY and CDR2 is SVGAGI (reference sequence). DNA for the CDR3: TGTGCCAGCAGTGGGACAGGCGAAGAGCAGTACTTC. Encoded protein: CASSGTGEEQYF.

This clone has only a few counts. The chain employs TRBV28 and TRBJ2-7; TRBD2 matches 15 bases. The germline CDR1 and CDR2 sequences are MDHEN and SYDVKM. J gave up 6 bases and V 4 bases, and 7 bases lay outside the gene matches. The CDR3 extends over 16 amino acids. CDR3: CASSSRTSGRGREQYF. Written as DNA, the CDR3 is TGTGCCAGCAGTTCAAGGACTAGCGGGAGGGGGCGCGAGCAGTACTTC.

Written as DNA, the CDR3 is TGTGCCAGCAGTAACCCCCTGGGGAAGGAGACCCAGTACTTC. This translates into CASSNPLGKETQYF. The chain is built from TRBV6-6 and TRBJ2-5; D unresolved. Germline loops: CDR1 MNHNY, CDR2 SVGAGI (reference sequence). V lost 5 bases, J lost 5 bases, and 15 bases lay in between. The CDR3 has 14 amino acids.

The chain has TRBV12-5 and TRBJ2-3, with D tentatively TRBD1 or TRBD2 (5 bases each). The ends were cut back, 3 bases at V and 4 bases at J, with 8 bases in the middle. CDR1 and CDR2 from the germline V gene are LGHNT and FRNRAP. CDR3 length equals 13 residues. The CDR3 sequence is CASGFLGADTQYF. The CDR3 DNA sequence: TGTGCTAGTGGTTTTCTGGGGGCAGATACGCAGTATTTT.

This chain joins TRBV3-1 (or the pseudogene TRBV3-2) and TRBJ1-6, with D hard to call. The CDR3 runs to 14 residues. Trimming left V 3 bases short and J 8 bases short, with 11 bases between. Per germline, CDR1 LGHDT and CDR2 YNNKEL (reference sequence). The CDR3 here is CASSHPSRDSPLHF. Here the CDR3 DNA reads TGTGCCAGCAGCCACCCCAGCCGGGATTCACCCCTCCACTTT.

V gene TRBV27 combines with J gene TRBJ2-7; tentatively, D is TRBD1 or TRBD2 (5 bases each). Germline V gene lookup returns CDR1 MNHEY and CDR2 SMNVEV (reference sequence). CDR3 size: 14 residues. Deletions cut 6 bases from V and 0 bases from J, with 12 bases between. CDR3 in amino acids: CASRTGRSSYEQYF. The CDR3 coding sequence is TGTGCCAGCAGAACGGGACGGAGCTCCTACGAGCAGTACTTC.

Of note for this clone: Different DNA sequences within this sample yield the same CDR3. This sequence joins TRBV4-2 and TRBJ2-3, with 13 bases lining up with TRBD2. Germline V gene data show CDR1 as LGHNA and CDR2 as YNFKEQ. The trim removed 1 base at V and 6 bases at J, leaving 4 bases unmatched. The CDR3 totals 16 residues. The CDR3 is CASSQGTSGGADTQYF. Written as DNA, the CDR3 is TGTGCCAGCAGCCAAGGAACTAGCGGGGGGGCTGATACGCAGTATTTT.

The chain has TRBV7-9 and TRBJ2-7; D ambiguous. Trimming left V 5 bases short and J 3 bases short, with 5 bases between. This CDR3 contains 11 residues. The V gene's germline CDR1 is SEHNR and CDR2 FQNEAQ (reference sequence). The CDR3 region is CASSRSYEQYF. The CDR3 DNA reads as TGTGCCAGCAGCCGGAGCTACGAGCAGTACTTC.

This chain connects TRBV5-1 to TRBJ1-1; D is undetermined. The CDR3 runs 14 residues. The germline CDR1 and CDR2 sequences are SGHRS and YFSETQ. Trimming removed 1 base at V and 1 base at J, with 8 bases between. In nucleotides, the CDR3 is TGCGCCAGCAGCTTGTTACCAGAGAACACTGAAGCTTTCTTT. This encodes CASSLLPENTEAFF. The full variable domain, in which reference TRBV5-1 and TRBJ1-1 provide the parts outside the CDR3, is KAGVTQTPRYLIKTRGQQVTLSCSPISGHRSVSWYQQTPGQGLQFLFEYFSETQRNKGNFPGRFSGRQFSNSRSEMNVSTLELGDSALYLCASSLLPENTEAFFGQGTRLTVV.

This clone turned up a few times. The chain links TRBV9 to TRBJ2-1; 9 positions match TRBD2. The V segment lost 0 bases and the J segment 6 bases; nucleotides outside the gene matches: 4. CDR1 and CDR2 (germline): SGDLS, YYNGEE. CDR3 size: 15 residues. The CDR3 sequence is CASSVASAGGNEQFF. DNA for the CDR3: TGTGCCAGCAGCGTAGCGTCAGCGGGAGGCAATGAGCAGTTCTTC.

This clone has only one observation. The chain recombines TRBV15 with TRBJ1-1, with D perhaps matching TRBD1 (6 bases). CDR3 size: 15 residues. The germline CDR1 and CDR2 sequences are LNHNV and YYDKDF (reference sequence). Trimming took off 0 bases at V and 7 bases at J, with 15 bases between the two ends. CDR3 loop: CATSRERPGGGEAFF. For the CDR3, the DNA is TGTGCCACCAGCAGAGAAAGGCCGGGAGGGGGTGAAGCTTTCTTT.

The chain combines TRBV5-1 with TRBJ2-5, with D perhaps matching TRBD1 (5 bases). Per germline, CDR1 SGHRS and CDR2 YFSETQ. CDR3 length: 13 residues. The V gene lost 0 bases and the J gene lost 3 bases, with 6 bases spanning the gap. The CDR3 nucleotides are TGCGCCAGCAGCTTGGCGACAGAAGAGACCCAGTACTTC. It codes for CASSLATEETQYF.

The chain has TRBV9 and TRBJ2-1; D remains unclear. V was pared by 4 bases and J by 0 bases, with 17 bases between. There are 17 residues in the CDR3. Germline V gene sequence: CDR1 SGDLS, CDR2 YYNGEE. CDR3 nucleotide sequence: TGTGCCAGCAGCTTCACGATGACCCGCAGCTCCTACAATGAGCAGTTCTTC. The encoded protein is CASSFTMTRSSYNEQFF.

The chain combines TRBV4-3 with TRBJ2-1, with D hard to call. The CDR3 consists of 15 residues. V was cut by 1 base and J by 1 base, with 8 bases left in between. Germline V CDR1 and CDR2: LGHNA, YSLEER. The CDR3 loop is CASSQGLLSYNEQFF. DNA of the CDR3: TGCGCCAGCAGCCAAGGTCTTTTGTCCTACAATGAGCAGTTCTTC.

The rearrangement uses TRBV10-3 and TRBJ1-2, with D perhaps matching TRBD1 (6 bases). V was cut by 7 bases and J by 8 bases, with 20 bases left in between. Germline V gene lookup returns CDR1 ENHRY and CDR2 SYGVKD. There are 14 residues in the CDR3. The CDR3 bases are TGTGCCATCACCGAAACCGGGGGCGGGGTAGGCTACACCTTC. Its protein product is CAITETGGGVGYTF.

The chain has TRBV7-6 and TRBJ1-2; no clear D gene. V lost 1 base and J lost 2, with 11 bases in between. Germline lookup yields CDR1 SGHVS and CDR2 FNYEAQ. This CDR3 is 15 amino acids long. The CDR3 DNA reads as TGTGCCAGCAGCTTAGGGGTTACAGAAAACTATGGCTACACCTTC. This codes for CASSLGVTENYGYTF.

The CDR3 region is CASRAVLLTEAFF. CDR3 DNA: TGTGCCAGCAGAGCCGTACTACTCACTGAAGCTTTCTTT. The J gene is TRBJ1-1, the V gene TRBV6-5; no firm D call. Germline values: CDR1 MNHEY, CDR2 SVGAGI. V lost 6 bases and J lost 4, with 12 bases in between. The CDR3 runs 13 residues.